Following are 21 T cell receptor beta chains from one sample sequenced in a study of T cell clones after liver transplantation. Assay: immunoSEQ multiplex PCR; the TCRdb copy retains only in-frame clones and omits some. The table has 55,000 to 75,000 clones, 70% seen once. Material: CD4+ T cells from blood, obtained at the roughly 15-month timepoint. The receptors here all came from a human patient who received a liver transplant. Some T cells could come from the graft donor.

The CDR3 sequence is CASSLITSRTGGDTEAFF. CDR3 DNA: TGTGCCAGCAGCCTAATAACTTCACGGACAGGCGGGGACACTGAAGCTTTCTTT. V gene TRBV27 combines with J gene TRBJ1-1; 7 bases map to TRBD1. V gave up 6 bases and J gave up 3 bases; unmatched junction bases: 19. From germline, CDR1 is MNHEY and CDR2 SMNVEV (reference sequence). The CDR3 loop spans 18 amino acids.

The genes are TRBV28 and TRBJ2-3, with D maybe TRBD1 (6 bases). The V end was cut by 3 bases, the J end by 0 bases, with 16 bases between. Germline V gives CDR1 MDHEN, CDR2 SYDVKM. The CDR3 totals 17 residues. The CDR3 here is CASSFATGGTSTDTQYF. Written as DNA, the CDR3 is TGTGCCAGCAGTTTTGCGACAGGCGGAACTAGCACAGATACGCAGTATTTT. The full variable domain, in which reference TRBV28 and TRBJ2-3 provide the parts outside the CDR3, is DVKVTQSSRYLVKRTGEKVFLECVQDMDHENMFWYRQDPGLGLRLIYFSYDVKMKEKGDIPEGYSVSREKKERFSLILESASTNQTSMYLCASSFATGGTSTDTQYFGPGTRLTVL.

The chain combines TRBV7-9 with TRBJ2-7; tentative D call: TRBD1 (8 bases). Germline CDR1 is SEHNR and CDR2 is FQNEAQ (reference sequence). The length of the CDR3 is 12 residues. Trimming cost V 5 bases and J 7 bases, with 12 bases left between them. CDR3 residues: CASSGQGGEQYF. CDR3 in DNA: TGTGCCAGCAGCGGACAGGGAGGGGAGCAGTACTTC.

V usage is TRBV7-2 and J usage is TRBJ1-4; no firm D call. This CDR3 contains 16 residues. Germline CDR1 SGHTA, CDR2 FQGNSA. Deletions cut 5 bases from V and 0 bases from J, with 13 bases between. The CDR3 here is CASSKPPGSTNEKLFF. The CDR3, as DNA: TGTGCCAGCAGCAAGCCTCCCGGCTCAACTAATGAAAAACTGTTTTTT.

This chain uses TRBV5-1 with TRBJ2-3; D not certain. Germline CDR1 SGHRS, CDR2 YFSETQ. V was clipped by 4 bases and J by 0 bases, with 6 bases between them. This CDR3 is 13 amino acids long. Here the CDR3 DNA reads TGCGCCAGCAGCCGATCTAGCACAGATACGCAGTATTTT. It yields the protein CASSRSSTDTQYF.

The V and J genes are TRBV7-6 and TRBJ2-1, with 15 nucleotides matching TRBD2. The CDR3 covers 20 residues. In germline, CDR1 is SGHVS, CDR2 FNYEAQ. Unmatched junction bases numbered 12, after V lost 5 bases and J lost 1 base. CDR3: CASSPEGGLAGGQSYNEQFF. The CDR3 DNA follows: TGTGCCAGCAGCCCGGAGGGCGGACTAGCGGGGGGGCAGTCCTACAATGAGCAGTTCTTC.

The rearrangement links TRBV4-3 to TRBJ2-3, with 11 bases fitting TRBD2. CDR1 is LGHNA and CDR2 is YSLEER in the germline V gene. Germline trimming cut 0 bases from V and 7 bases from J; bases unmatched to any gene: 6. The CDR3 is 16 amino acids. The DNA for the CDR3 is TGCGCCAGCAGCCAAGATTTTAGCGGGAGGGCGAATACGCAGTATTTT. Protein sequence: CASSQDFSGRANTQYF.

The CDR3 DNA is TGTGCCAGCAGCTTGTTCGGGCGGGGGGGCCAAGAGACCCAGTACTTC. Its protein is CASSLFGRGGQETQYF. This chain connects TRBV5-8 to TRBJ2-5; 9 bases agree with TRBD2. The CDR3 is made up of 16 amino acids. V gave up 1 base and J gave up 1 base; unmatched junction bases: 5. Germline V CDR1 and CDR2: SGHTS, YDEGEE. Variable domain in full (rest from reference TRBV5-8 and TRBJ2-5): EAGVTQSPTHLIKTRGQQATLRCSPISGHTSVYWYQQALGLGLQFLLWYDEGEERNRGNFPPRFSGRQFPNYSSELNVNALELEDSALYLCASSLFGRGGQETQYFGPGTRLLVL.

CDR3 nucleotides: TGTGCCAGCAGCTTAGGTCCCTTTAGCGGCACAGATACGCAGTATTTT. This sequence encodes CASSLGPFSGTDTQYF. The chain combines TRBV7-2 with TRBJ2-3; D possibly corresponds to TRBD2 (5 bases). Germline assignment: CDR1 SGHTA and CDR2 FQGNSA. The germline V and J ends were trimmed by 1 base and 1 base, with 12 bases remaining between them. The CDR3 contains 16 residues.

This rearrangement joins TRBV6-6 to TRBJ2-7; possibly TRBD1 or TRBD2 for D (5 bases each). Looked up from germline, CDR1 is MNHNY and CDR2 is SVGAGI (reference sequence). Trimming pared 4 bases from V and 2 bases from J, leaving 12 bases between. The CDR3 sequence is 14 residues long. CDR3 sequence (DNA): TGTGCCAGCAGTTGGGGGTCGAACGCCTACGAGCAGTACTTC. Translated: CASSWGSNAYEQYF.

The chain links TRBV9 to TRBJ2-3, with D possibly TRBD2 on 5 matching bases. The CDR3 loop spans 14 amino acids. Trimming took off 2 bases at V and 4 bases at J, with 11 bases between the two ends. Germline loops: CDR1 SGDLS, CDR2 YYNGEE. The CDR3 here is CASSVGLAPDTQYF. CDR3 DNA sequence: TGTGCCAGCAGCGTTGGCCTAGCCCCAGATACGCAGTATTTT.

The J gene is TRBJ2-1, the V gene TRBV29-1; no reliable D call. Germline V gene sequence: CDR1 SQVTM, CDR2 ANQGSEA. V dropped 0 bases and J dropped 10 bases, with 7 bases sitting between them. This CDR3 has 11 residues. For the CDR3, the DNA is TGCAGCGTTGAAGATGTCGGGGAGCAGTTCTTC. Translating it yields CSVEDVGEQFF.

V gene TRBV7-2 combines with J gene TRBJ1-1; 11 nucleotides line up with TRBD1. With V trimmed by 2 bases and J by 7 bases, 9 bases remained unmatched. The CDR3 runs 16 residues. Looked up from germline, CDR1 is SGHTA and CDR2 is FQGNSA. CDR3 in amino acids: CASSLQGTGGIDEAFF. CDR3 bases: TGTGCCAGCAGCTTACAAGGGACAGGGGGAATAGATGAAGCTTTCTTT.

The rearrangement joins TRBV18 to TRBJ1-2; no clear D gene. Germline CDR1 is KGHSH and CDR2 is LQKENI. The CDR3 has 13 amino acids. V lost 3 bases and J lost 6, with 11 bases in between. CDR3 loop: CASSPTRSDGYTF. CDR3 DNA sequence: TGTGCCAGCTCACCTACCAGATCAGATGGCTACACCTTC.

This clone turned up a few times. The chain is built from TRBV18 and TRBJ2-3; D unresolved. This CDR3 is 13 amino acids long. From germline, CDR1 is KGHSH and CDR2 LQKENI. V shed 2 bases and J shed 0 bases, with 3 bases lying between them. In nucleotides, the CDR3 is TGTGCCAGCTCACCAGCTAGCACAGATACGCAGTATTTT. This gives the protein CASSPASTDTQYF.

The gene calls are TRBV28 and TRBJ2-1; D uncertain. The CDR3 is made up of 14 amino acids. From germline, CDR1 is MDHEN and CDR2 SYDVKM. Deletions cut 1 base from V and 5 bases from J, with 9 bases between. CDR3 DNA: TGTGCCAGCAGTTTATTTAGGTCCCACAATGAGCAGTTCTTC. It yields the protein CASSLFRSHNEQFF.

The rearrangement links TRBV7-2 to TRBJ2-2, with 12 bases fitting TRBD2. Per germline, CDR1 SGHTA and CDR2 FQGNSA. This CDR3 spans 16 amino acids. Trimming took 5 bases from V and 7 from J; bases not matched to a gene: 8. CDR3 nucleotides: TGTGCCAGCAGCCGCCGACTAGCGGGAGAGGGCGGGGAGCTGTTTTTT. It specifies CASSRRLAGEGGELFF.

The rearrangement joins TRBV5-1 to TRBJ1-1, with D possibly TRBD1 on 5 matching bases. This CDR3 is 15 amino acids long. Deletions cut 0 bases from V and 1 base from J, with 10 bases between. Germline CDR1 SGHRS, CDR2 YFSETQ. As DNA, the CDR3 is TGCGCCAGCAGCTTGGCAGGGTCAGGGAACACTGAAGCTTTCTTT. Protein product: CASSLAGSGNTEAFF.

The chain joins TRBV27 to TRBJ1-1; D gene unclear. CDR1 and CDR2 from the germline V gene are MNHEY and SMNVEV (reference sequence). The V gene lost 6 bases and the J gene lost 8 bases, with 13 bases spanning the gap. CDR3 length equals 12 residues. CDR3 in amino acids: CASSLGGREAFF. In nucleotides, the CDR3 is TGTGCCAGCAGCCTAGGCGGGAGGGAAGCTTTCTTT.

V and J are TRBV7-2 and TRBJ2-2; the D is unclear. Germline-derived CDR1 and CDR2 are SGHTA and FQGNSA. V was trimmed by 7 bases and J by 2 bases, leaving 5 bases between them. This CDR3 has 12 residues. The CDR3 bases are TGTGCCAGCACCGAAAACACCGGGGAGCTGTTTTTT. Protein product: CASTENTGELFF.

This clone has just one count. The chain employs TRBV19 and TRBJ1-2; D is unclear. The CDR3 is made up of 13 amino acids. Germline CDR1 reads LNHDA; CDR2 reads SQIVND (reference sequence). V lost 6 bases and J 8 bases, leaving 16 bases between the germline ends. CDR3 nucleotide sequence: TGTGCCAGTAGAACCGGACCGGCCGGGGGCTACACCTTC. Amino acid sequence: CASRTGPAGGYTF. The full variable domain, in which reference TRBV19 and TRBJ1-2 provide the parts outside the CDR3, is DGGITQSPKYLFRKEGQNVTLSCEQNLNHDAMYWYRQDPGQGLRLIYYSQIVNDFQKGDIAEGYSVSREKKESFPLTVTSAQKNPTAFYLCASRTGPAGGYTFGSGTRLTVV.